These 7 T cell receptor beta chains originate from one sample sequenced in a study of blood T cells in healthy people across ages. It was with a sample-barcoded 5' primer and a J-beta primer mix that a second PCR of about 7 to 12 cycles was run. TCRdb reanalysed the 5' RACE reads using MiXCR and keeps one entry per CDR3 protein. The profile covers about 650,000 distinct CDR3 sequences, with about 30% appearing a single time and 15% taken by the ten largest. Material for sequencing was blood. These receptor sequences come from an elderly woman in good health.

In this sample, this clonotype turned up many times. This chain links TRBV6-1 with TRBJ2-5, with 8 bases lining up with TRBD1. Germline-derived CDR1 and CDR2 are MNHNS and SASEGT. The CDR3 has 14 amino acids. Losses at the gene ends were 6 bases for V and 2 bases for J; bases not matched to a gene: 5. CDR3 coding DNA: TGTGCCAGCAGGGGGACAGGTCGTCAAGAGACCCAGTACTTC. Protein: CASRGTGRQETQYF.

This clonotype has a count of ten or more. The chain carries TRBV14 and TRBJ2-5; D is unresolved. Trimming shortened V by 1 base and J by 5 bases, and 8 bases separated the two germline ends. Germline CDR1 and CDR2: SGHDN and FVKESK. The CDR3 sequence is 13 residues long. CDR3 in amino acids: CASSQGFRETQYF. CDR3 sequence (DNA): TGTGCCAGCAGCCAAGGTTTCCGGGAGACCCAGTACTTC.

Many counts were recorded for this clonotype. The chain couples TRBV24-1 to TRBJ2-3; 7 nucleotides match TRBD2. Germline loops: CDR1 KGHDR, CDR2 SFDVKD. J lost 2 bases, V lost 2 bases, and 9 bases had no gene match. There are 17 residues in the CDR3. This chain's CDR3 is CATSDSLGGLYTDTQYF. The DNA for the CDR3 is TGTGCCACCAGTGATTCCCTCGGGGGGTTGTACACAGATACGCAGTATTTT.

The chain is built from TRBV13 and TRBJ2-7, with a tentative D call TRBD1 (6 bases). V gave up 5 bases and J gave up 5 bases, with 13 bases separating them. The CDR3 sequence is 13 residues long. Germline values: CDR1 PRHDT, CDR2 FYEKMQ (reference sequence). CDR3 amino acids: CASSTATGNEQYF. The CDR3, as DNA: TGTGCCAGCAGCACCGCAACAGGGAACGAGCAGTACTTC.

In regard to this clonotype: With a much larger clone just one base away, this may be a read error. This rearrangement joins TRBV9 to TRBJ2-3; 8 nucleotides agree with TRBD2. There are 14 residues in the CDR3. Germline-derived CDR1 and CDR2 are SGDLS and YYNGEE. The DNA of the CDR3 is TGTGCCAGCAGCTTTAGCGGGGCTACAGGTACGCAGTATTTT. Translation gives CASSFSGATGTQYF.

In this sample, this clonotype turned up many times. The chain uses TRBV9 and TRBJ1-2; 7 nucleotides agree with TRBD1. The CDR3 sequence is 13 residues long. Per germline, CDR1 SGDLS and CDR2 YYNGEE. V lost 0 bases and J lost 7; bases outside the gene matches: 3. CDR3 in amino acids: CASSVGEGAGYTF. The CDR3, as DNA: TGTGCCAGCAGCGTAGGCGAGGGGGCTGGCTACACCTTC. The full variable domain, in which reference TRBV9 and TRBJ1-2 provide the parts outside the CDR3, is DSGVTQTPKHLITATGQRVTLRCSPRSGDLSVYWYQQSLDQGLQFLIQYYNGEERAKGNILERFSAQQFPDLHSELNLSSLELGDSALYFCASSVGEGAGYTFGSGTRLTVV.

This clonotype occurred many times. DNA for the CDR3: TGTGCCAGCAGCGTGGGACAGGGGCCCTTCAATGAGCAGTTCTTC. It yields the protein CASSVGQGPFNEQFF. The chain carries TRBV2 and TRBJ2-1; TRBD1 matches at 10 bases. J lost 6 bases, V lost 6 bases, and 8 bases had no gene match. The CDR3 is made up of 15 amino acids. Per germline, CDR1 SNHLY and CDR2 FYNNEI.